This T cell receptor beta chain came from a study of blood T cell repertoires in COVID-19. Across the study: Sources were T cells, B-cell-depleted T cells, or PBMCs; the material itself was cDNA or gDNA.

Original processing methods: Nucleated cell number was recorded as an estimate derived from reference gene primer amplification. The table came from immunoSEQ multiplex PCR; TCRdb's copy has only in-frame clones and leaves some out. D and trimming come from the DNA, and the V and J calls and clone size come from that table. Among 95,000 to 150,000 clones listed, 65% to 85% were seen once. Trimming removed 2 bases from V and 4 bases from J, with 15 bases in between. CDR3 size: 17 residues. Germline V gives CDR1 LNHNV, CDR2 YYDKDF (reference sequence). Participants were aged 18 to 89 years from about two dozen US areas. Cohort 3 recovery required two negative PCRs, clearance, or symptom resolution.

The TCR was taken from a woman in her 30s who had recovered from COVID-19. The sample taken for sequencing was PBMCs or T cells enriched from blood (not recorded which). The chain carries TRBV15 and TRBJ1-6; D is unresolved. DNA for the CDR3: TGTGCCACCAGCAGACCTGACACCTATGAATATAATTCACCCCTCCACTTT. Its protein product is CATSRPDTYEYNSPLHF.